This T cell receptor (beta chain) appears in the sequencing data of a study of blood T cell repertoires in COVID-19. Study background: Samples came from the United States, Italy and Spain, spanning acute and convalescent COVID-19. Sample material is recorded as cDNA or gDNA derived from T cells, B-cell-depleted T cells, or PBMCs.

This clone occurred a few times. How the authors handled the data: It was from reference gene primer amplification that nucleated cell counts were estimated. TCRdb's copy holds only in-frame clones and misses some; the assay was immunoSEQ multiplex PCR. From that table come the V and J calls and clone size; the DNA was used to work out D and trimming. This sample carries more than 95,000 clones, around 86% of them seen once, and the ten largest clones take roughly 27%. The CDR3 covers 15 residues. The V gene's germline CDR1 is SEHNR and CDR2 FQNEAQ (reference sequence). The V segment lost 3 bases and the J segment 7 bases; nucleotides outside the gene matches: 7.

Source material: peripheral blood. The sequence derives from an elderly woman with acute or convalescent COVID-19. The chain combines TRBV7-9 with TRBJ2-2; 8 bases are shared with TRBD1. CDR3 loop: CASSFQGAQGGELFF. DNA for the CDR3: TGTGCCAGCAGCTTTCAGGGGGCGCAAGGCGGGGAGCTGTTTTTT.